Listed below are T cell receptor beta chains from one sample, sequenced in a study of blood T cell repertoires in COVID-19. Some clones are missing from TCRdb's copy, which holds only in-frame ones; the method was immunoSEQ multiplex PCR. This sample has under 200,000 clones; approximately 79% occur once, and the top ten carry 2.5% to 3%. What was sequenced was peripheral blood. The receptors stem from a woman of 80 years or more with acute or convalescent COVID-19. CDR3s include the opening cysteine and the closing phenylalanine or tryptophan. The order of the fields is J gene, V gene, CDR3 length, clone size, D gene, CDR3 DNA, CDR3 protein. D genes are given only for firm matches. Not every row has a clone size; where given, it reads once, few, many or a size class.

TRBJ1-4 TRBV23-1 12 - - TGCGCCAGCAGAACAGTTAATGAAAAACTGTTTTTT CASRTVNEKLFF
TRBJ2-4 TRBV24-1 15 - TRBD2 TGTGCCACCAGTGACGGAGCGGGAGGCTCGTACATTCAGTACTTC CATSDGAGGSYIQYF
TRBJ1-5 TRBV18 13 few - TGTGCCAGCTCACAGACAGGTCGTCAGCCCCAGCATTTT CASSQTGRQPQHF
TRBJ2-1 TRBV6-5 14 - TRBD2 TGTGCCAGCACCGTTAGCGGGAGGGCAGGTGAGCAGTTCTTC CASTVSGRAGEQFF
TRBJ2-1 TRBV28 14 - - TGTGCCAGCAGTGGTAGGGGGTTATCGTGGGAGCAGTTCTTC CASSGRGLSWEQFF
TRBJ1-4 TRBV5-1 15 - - TGCGCCAGCAGCTTGGTCGGGGCAACTAATGAAAAACTGTTTTTT CASSLVGATNEKLFF
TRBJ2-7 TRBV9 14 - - TGTGCCAGCAGCGTAGGCAGTTTTCCCTACGAGCAGTACTTC CASSVGSFPYEQYF
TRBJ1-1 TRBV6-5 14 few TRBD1 TGTGCCAGCCTTAGGGGGCCCATGAACACTGAAGCTTTCTTT CASLRGPMNTEAFF
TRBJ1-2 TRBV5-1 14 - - TGCGCCAGCAGCCGGACAGTCTCAACCTATGGCTACACCTTC CASSRTVSTYGYTF
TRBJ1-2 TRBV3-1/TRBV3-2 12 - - TGTGCCAGCAGCCAAGTGGCGGCTGGCTACACCTTC CASSQVAAGYTF
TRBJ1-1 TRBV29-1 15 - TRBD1 TGCAGCATTTACAGGACAGGGGTTACTAACACTGAAGCTTTCTTT CSIYRTGVTNTEAFF
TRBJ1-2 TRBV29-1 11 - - TGCAGCGTTGCGGGTAACTATGGCTACACCTTC CSVAGNYGYTF
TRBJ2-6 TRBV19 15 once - TGTGCCAGCCACCCACGAGGTTCTGGGGCCAACGTCCTGACTTTC CASHPRGSGANVLTF
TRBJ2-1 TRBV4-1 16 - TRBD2 TGCGCCAGCAGCCAAGTGTGGACTAGCGGGGCCAATGAGCAGTTCTTC CASSQVWTSGANEQFF
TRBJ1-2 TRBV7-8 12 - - TGTGCCAGCAGCCAGGGGAACTATGGCTACACCTTC CASSQGNYGYTF
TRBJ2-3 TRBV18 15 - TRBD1 TGTGCCAGCTCACCAGTGTCACAGGGGACAGATACGCAGTATTTT CASSPVSQGTDTQYF
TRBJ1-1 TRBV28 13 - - TGTGCCAGCAGTTTACGAGTGAACACTGAAGCTTTCTTT CASSLRVNTEAFF
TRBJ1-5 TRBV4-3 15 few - TGCGCCAGCAGCCAAGATCGGGGGGCCGGGCAGCCCCAGCATTTT CASSQDRGAGQPQHF
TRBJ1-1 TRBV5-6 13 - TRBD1 TGTGCCAGCAGCAACCGGGACAGGGGCACGGCTTTCTTT CASSNRDRGTAFF
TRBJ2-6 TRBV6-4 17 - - TGTGCCAGCAGTGGCGGGGACAGCTTATATGGGGCCAACGTCCTGACTTTC CASSGGDSLYGANVLTF
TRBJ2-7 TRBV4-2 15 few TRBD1 TGTGCCAGCAGCCCTCATCAAGGACAGGGGAACGAGCAGTACTTC CASSPHQGQGNEQYF
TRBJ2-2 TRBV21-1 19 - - TGTGCCAGCAGCAAAGTCCCGACCATGGGACACTTGAACACCGGGGAGCTGTTTTTT CASSKVPTMGHLNTGELFF
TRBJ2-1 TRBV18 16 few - TGTGCCAGCTCACCAAGTCAGCGGAGCTACGGGGATGAGCAGTTCTTC CASSPSQRSYGDEQFF
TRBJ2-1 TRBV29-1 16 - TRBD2 TGCAGCGTTGAGGGAAGCGGGAGCGGGTCCTACAATGAGCAGTTCTTC CSVEGSGSGSYNEQFF
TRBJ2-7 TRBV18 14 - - TGTGCCAGCTCAATACAGGGATCCTTAGAAGAGCAGTACTTC CASSIQGSLEEQYF
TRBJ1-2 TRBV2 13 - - TGTGCCAGCATGGGCAGGGAAGCAGATGGCTACACCTTC CASMGREADGYTF
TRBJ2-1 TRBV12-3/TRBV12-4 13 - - TGTGCCAGCAGCCTTCCATGGGGAGATGAGCAGTTCTTC CASSLPWGDEQFF
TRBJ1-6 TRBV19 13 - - TGTGCCAGTAGAGCCCCACGAGCTTCACCCCTCCACTTT CASRAPRASPLHF
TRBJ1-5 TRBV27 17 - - TGTGCCAGCAGGGGCCTCGGGACGGACTATAGCAATCAGCCCCAGCATTTT CASRGLGTDYSNQPQHF
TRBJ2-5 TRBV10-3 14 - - TGTGCCATCAGCGCCCGGGACATTCAAGAGACCCAGTACTTC CAISARDIQETQYF
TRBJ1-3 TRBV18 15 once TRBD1 TGTGCCAGCTCACCCGGACAGGGCTTTGGAAACACCATATATTTT CASSPGQGFGNTIYF
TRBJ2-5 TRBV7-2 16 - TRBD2 TGTGCCAGCAGCTTTCGGGCTAGCGGGAATCAAGAGACCCAGTACTTC CASSFRASGNQETQYF
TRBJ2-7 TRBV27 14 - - TGTGCCAGCAGCTTATTTAGCCGGGCCTACGAGCAGTACTTC CASSLFSRAYEQYF
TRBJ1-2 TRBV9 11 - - TGTGCCAGCAGCTCCCTCGGGGGCTACACCTTC CASSSLGGYTF
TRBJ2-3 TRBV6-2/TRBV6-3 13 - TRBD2 TGTGCCAGCAGCGGGACTAATGAAGATACGCAGTATTTT CASSGTNEDTQYF
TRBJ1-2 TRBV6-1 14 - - TGTGCCAGCAGTGAAGTCGGGGTCGAATATGGCTACACCTTC CASSEVGVEYGYTF
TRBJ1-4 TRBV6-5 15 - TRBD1 TGTGCCAGTCAATCAGGGGGAAGTTACAATGAAAAACTGTTTTTT CASQSGGSYNEKLFF
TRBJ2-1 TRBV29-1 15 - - TGCAGCGTTGAGGGAGAGGACTTCGAGTACAATGAGCAGTTCTTC CSVEGEDFEYNEQFF
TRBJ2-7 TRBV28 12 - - TGTGCCAGCAGTTCCGTACACTACGAGCAGTACTTC CASSSVHYEQYF
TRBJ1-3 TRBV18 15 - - TGTGCCAGCTCACCGGGGAGTATCGACGGAAACACCATATATTTT CASSPGSIDGNTIYF
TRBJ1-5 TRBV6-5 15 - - TGTGCCAGCAGTTACTCGGCGGATTTGTCTCAGCCCCAGCATTTT CASSYSADLSQPQHF
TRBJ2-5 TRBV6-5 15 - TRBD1 TGTGCCAGCAGTAACAGGGGGCGAGGCCAAGAGACCCAGTACTTC CASSNRGRGQETQYF
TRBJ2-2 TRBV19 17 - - TGTGCCAGTAGTAAGCCCCGGGGTAGCTCGAACACCGGGGAGCTGTTTTTT CASSKPRGSSNTGELFF
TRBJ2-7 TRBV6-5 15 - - TGTGCCAGCAGTCCTTCGAGCGGGTCTACCTACGAGCAGTACTTC CASSPSSGSTYEQYF
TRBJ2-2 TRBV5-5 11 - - TGTGCCAGCAGCCGGGGTGGGGAGCTGTTTTTT CASSRGGELFF
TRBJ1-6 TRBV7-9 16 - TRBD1 TGTGCCAGCAGCCCAGGGACAGCAGCACCTAATTCACCCCTCCACTTT CASSPGTAAPNSPLHF
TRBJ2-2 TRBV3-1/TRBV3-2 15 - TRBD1 TGTGCCAGCAGCTACGGGACAGGAATCACCGGGGAGCTGTTTTTT CASSYGTGITGELFF
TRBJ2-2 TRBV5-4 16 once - TGTGCCAGCAGCACGCGGACAGTTGGGGTCACCGGGGAGCTGTTTTTT CASSTRTVGVTGELFF
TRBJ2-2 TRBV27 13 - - TGTGCCAGCAGCCTCTATAACACCGGGGAGCTGTTTTTT CASSLYNTGELFF
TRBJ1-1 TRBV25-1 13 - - TGTGCCAGCTCGATGGCGGGGGGCACTGAAGCTTTCTTT CASSMAGGTEAFF
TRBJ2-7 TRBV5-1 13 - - TGCGCCAGCAGCTTGGTGGACACCTACGAGCAGTACTTC CASSLVDTYEQYF
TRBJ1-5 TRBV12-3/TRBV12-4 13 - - TGTGCCAGCAGTTTAGGGCCCGAGACAGGCCCCGATTTT CASSLGPETGPDF
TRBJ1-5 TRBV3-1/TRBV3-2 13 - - TGTGCCAGCAGCCAACCGGACAGCCAGCCCCAGCATTTT CASSQPDSQPQHF
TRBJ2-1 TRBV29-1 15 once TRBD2 TGCAGCGTTGGAAGGTTGGCGGGGGCCTACAATGAGCAGTTCTTC CSVGRLAGAYNEQFF
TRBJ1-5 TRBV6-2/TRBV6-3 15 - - TGTGCCAGCAGTCCACAGGGTCCTAGCAATCAGCCCCAGCATTTT CASSPQGPSNQPQHF
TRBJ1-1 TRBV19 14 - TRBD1 TGTGCCAGTATGATCGGACAGGGTTACACTGAAGCTTTCTTT CASMIGQGYTEAFF
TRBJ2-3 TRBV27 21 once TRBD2 TGTGCCAGCAGTCCCGCCCCGGGACTAGCGGGAGCGAGAAAGCTCACAGATACGCAGTATTTT CASSPAPGLAGARKLTDTQYF